This entry lists 10 T cell receptor beta chains sequenced from one sample in a study of early T cells in non-severe SARS-CoV-2 infection. TCRdb re-called the 5' RACE reads through MiXCR, storing one row per CDR3 protein. Of approximately 29,000 distinct CDR3 sequences in the sample, approximately 6.3% were seen once. Sequencing input: whole blood. Source of these receptors: an adult who was a healthcare worker with PCR-confirmed SARS-CoV-2 infection or an uninfected control (not recorded which).

This clonotype was picked up many times. The genes are TRBV4-2 and TRBJ2-3; possibly TRBD2 for D (6 bases). Germline V CDR1 and CDR2: LGHNA, YNFKEQ. The CDR3 has 14 amino acids. V was shortened by 0 bases and J by 8 bases, with 12 bases between the two germline ends. The CDR3 sequence: CASSQERAGPTQYF. The CDR3 nucleotides are TGTGCCAGCAGCCAAGAGCGGGCGGGACCTACGCAGTATTTT.

The chain is built from TRBV19 and TRBJ2-3; unclear D gene. Germline assignment: CDR1 LNHDA and CDR2 SQIVND (reference sequence). V was pared by 0 bases and J by 6 bases, with 19 bases between. The CDR3 contains 17 residues. The CDR3 here is CASSIDQRSLVWDTQYF. In DNA, the CDR3 is TGTGCCAGTAGTATAGATCAGAGGAGCCTTGTATGGGATACGCAGTATTTT.

This clonotype was counted ten times or more. The gene calls are TRBV6-2 or TRBV6-3 and TRBJ1-5; D may be TRBD1 (5 bases). Germline V gene sequence: CDR1 MNHEY, CDR2 SVGEGT. The V end lost 2 bases, the J end lost 4 bases, and 12 bases lay between the germline ends. CDR3 length: 15 amino acids. CDR3 nucleotides: TGTGCCAGCAGTTACCCCCGGGACGGTAATCAGCCCCAGCATTTT. Protein sequence: CASSYPRDGNQPQHF.

In its sample, this clonotype was seen many times. The chain uses TRBV18 and TRBJ1-3; possible D gene TRBD1, 5 bases. The CDR3 is 17 residues long. Germline V lookup: CDR1 KGHSH, CDR2 LQKENI. Trimming took 6 bases from V and 3 from J, leaving 21 bases between them. CDR3 nucleotides: TGTGCCAGCTCCCCGTCCCTGGGCGGACACAATGGAAACACCATATATTTT. Its protein is CASSPSLGGHNGNTIYF.

This clonotype appeared many times. The chain recombines TRBV7-3 with TRBJ2-1; 9 nucleotides line up with TRBD2. This CDR3 is built from 15 residues. Germline CDR1 SGHTA, CDR2 FQGTGA. J gave up 6 bases and V 4 bases, and 7 bases lay outside the gene matches. CDR3 DNA sequence: TGTGCCAGCAGCTCCTCCCGCGGGAGGGCCAATGAGCAGTTCTTC. Protein sequence: CASSSSRGRANEQFF.

V gene TRBV4-3 combines with J gene TRBJ2-7, with TRBD1 identical over 7 bases. Unmatched junction bases numbered 4, after V lost 3 bases and J lost 2 bases. Germline assignment: CDR1 LGHNA and CDR2 YSLEER. The length of the CDR3 is 14 residues. The CDR3 bases are TGCGCCAGCAGCCAGGACAGGCAGACCTACGAGCAGTACTTC. It translates to CASSQDRQTYEQYF.

This clonotype appeared many times. This chain links TRBV20-1 with TRBJ1-2; D is possibly TRBD1 (6 bases). Germline V gene lookup returns CDR1 DFQATT and CDR2 SNEGSKA (reference sequence). Trimming took off 5 bases at V and 3 bases at J, with 7 bases between the two ends. The CDR3 is made up of 11 amino acids. CDR3: CSAYRDYGYTF. DNA of the CDR3: TGCAGTGCTTACAGGGACTATGGCTACACCTTC.

This clonotype was seen many times. The gene calls are TRBV7-7 and TRBJ2-5; D tentatively fits TRBD1 or TRBD2 (6 bases each). This CDR3 contains 14 residues. CDR1 is SSHAT, CDR2 FNYEAQ, per germline (reference sequence). Trimming took 1 base from V and 7 from J, leaving 13 bases between them. In DNA, the CDR3 is TGTGCCAGCAGCTTAGAGGGGGGACCCGGGACCCAGTACTTC. This sequence encodes CASSLEGGPGTQYF.

J is TRBJ2-3 and V is TRBV2; the D is unclear. Trimming pared 1 base from V and 3 bases from J, leaving 2 bases between. The CDR3 loop spans 12 amino acids. The V gene's germline CDR1 is SNHLY and CDR2 FYNNEI. The CDR3, as DNA: TGTGCCAGCAGTGAAGGTACAGATACGCAGTATTTT. As protein: CASSEGTDTQYF.

This clonotype was observed at least ten times. The rearrangement links TRBV28 to TRBJ2-7; tentative D call: TRBD1 (6 bases). The CDR3 runs to 16 residues. The V gene's germline CDR1 is MDHEN and CDR2 SYDVKM. The ends were cut back, 4 bases at V and 0 bases at J, with 16 bases in the middle. CDR3 region: CASSSPGQSRSYEQYF. The CDR3 DNA sequence: TGTGCCAGCAGTTCCCCGGGACAATCACGCTCCTACGAGCAGTACTTC.